This T cell receptor beta chain was profiled in a study of regulatory T cells in long-lasting Graves disease. Building the TCR beta libraries relied on iRepertoire HTBI primers, and CDR3 regions underwent Arm-PCR. TCRdb reanalysed the multiplex PCR reads using MiXCR and keeps one entry per CDR3 protein. The table has about 200,000 distinct CDR3 sequences, approximately 16% seen once. The time point was: newly diagnosed GD, antithyroid drugs for less than 3 months. From PBMCs, RNA was extracted and then used to make the TCR library. At least ten counts were recorded for this clonotype. The CDR3 sequence is 16 residues long. Germline CDR1 MNHEY, CDR2 SVGAGI. Deletions cut 2 bases from V and 1 base from J, with 11 bases between.

The TCR was taken from a female donor with Graves disease. Sequenced here: peripheral blood mononuclear cells (PBMCs), sampled at new diagnosis, from a patient treated with antithyroid drugs. The genes are TRBV6-5 and TRBJ2-2, with D possibly matching TRBD2 (7 bases). The CDR3 nucleotides are TGTGCCAGCAGTTACGGAGGGGGGGGGAACACCGGGGAGCTGTTTTTT. Its protein is CASSYGGGGNTGELFF.